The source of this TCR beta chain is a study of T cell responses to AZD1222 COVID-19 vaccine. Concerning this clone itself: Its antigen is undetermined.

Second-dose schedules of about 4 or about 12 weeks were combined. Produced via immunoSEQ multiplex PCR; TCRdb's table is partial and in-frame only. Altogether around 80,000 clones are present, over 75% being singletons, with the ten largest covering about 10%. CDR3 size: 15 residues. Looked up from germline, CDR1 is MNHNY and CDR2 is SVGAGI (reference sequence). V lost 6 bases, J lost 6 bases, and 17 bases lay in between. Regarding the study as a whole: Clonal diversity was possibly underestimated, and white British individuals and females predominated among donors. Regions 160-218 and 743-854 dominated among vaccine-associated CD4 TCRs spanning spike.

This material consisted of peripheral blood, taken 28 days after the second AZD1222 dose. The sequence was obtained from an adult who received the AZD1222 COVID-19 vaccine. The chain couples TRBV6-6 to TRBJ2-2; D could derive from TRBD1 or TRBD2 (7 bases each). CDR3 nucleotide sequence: TGTGCCAGCAGCCTTTCCAGGGGGGGGGCCGGGGAGCTGTTTTTT. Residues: CASSLSRGGAGELFF.